This T cell receptor beta chain came from a study of T cells in Graves' hyperthyroidism and ophthalmopathy. Study results and limitations: Most thyroid clonotypes that were expanded above 0.001 also turned up in blood. Progression to ophthalmopathy was predicted a median of roughly seven months early.

Germline CDR1 reads MGHRA; CDR2 reads YSYEKL. There are 15 residues in the CDR3. Trimming took 1 base from V and 4 from J, leaving 14 bases between them. The CDR3 regions of TCR beta were amplified from RNA transcripts. Primed by the HTBI set, a first-round RT-PCR was run on the TCR CDR3. TCRdb reprocessed the multiplex PCR reads via MiXCR and lists one record per CDR3 protein. This table holds about 250,000 distinct CDR3 sequences, more than 20% found once. Clinicians diagnosed patients from clinical symptoms, serum thyroxine and TRAb, thyroid ultrasound and orbital computed tomography. A 10 ml volume of fresh peripheral blood provided the PBMCs. A word on this clonotype: Its target is not known.

The TCR originated in a middle-aged woman with Graves' ophthalmopathy. Material: blood. The chain is built from TRBV4-1 and TRBJ2-7, with D hard to call. The CDR3 DNA reads as TGCGCCAGCAGCCAAGCCCCAAGGTCGGCGTACGAGCAGTACTTC. Translating gives CASSQAPRSAYEQYF.